The next 14 T cell receptor beta chains were all read from a single sample in a study of T cells after yellow fever vaccination. TCRdb ran MiXCR on the 5' RACE reads and lists one entry per CDR3 protein. This table has more than 250,000 distinct CDR3 sequences, around 7% appearing once. This specimen was PBMCs, taken 35 to 50 days after the first yellow fever vaccination. These receptors were taken from a man younger than 35 who received the YFV17D yellow fever vaccine.

This rearrangement joins TRBV7-2 to TRBJ1-2; the D is unclear. Germline V gives CDR1 SGHTA, CDR2 FQGNSA. CDR3 length equals 15 residues. Trimming removed 2 bases from V and 4 bases from J, with 14 bases in between. CDR3 in DNA: TGTGCCAGCAGCTTATTGGCAGGCTGGGCCTATGGCTACACCTTC. Translated: CASSLLAGWAYGYTF.

This clonotype was observed a few times. The chain links TRBV2 to TRBJ2-7; D gene ambiguous. Deletions cut 4 bases from V and 7 bases from J, with 11 bases between. This CDR3 has 12 amino acids. In germline, CDR1 is SNHLY, CDR2 FYNNEI. CDR3 residues: CASSVAPGEQYV. The CDR3, as DNA: TGTGCCAGCAGTGTGGCCCCCGGAGAGCAGTACGTC.

This clonotype was counted many times. This chain connects TRBV28 to TRBJ2-1; 14 bases align to TRBD2. Trimming at V came to 6 bases and at J to 6 bases, leaving 22 bases not matched to a gene. CDR1 MDHEN and CDR2 SYDVKM come from the germline V gene. CDR3 length: 21 residues. In nucleotides, the CDR3 is TGTGCCAGCAGACCTATTCGAGGACTAGCGGGGGGAATGGAACTACCCAATGAGCAGTTCTTC. It translates to CASRPIRGLAGGMELPNEQFF.

The V and J genes are TRBV19 and TRBJ2-6; no clear D. Trimming took off 2 bases at V and 2 bases at J, with 10 bases between the two ends. Germline loops: CDR1 LNHDA, CDR2 SQIVND (reference sequence). This CDR3 region has 16 residues. In DNA, the CDR3 is TGTGCCAGTAGTATATCAGGCCTAGCTGGGGCCAACGTCCTGACTTTC. This codes for CASSISGLAGANVLTF.

The genes are TRBV19 and TRBJ1-5, with D uncertain. Trimming stripped 6 bases from V and 0 bases from J, with 9 bases between. The germline gives CDR1 LNHDA, CDR2 SQIVND (reference sequence). The CDR3 consists of 14 residues. CDR3 in DNA: TGTGCCAGTAGAAGGCAGAGTAGCAATCAGCCCCAGCATTTT. Amino acids: CASRRQSSNQPQHF.

The CDR3 sequence is CASSYTTGQETQYF. The CDR3 DNA sequence: TGTGCCAGCAGCTATACCACAGGACAAGAGACCCAGTACTTC. The genes are TRBV7-9 and TRBJ2-5, with a tentative D call TRBD1 (5 bases). Deletions cut 4 bases from V and 2 bases from J, with 11 bases between. Germline CDR1 is SEHNR and CDR2 is FQNEAQ (reference sequence). The CDR3 length is 14 residues.

At least ten counts were recorded for this clonotype. The rearrangement links TRBV12-3 or TRBV12-4 to TRBJ1-6, with D unclear. The CDR3 contains 14 residues. Trimming removed 2 bases at V and 5 bases at J, with 7 bases between. The CDR3 sequence is CASSLLRDNSPLHF. The CDR3 nucleotides are TGTGCCAGCAGTTTATTGCGGGATAATTCACCCCTCCACTTT.

This chain links TRBV7-2 with TRBJ2-5; TRBD2 is a possible D gene (7 bases). CDR1 is SGHTA, CDR2 FQGNSA, per germline. Trimming took off 5 bases at V and 7 bases at J, with 17 bases between the two ends. CDR3 length equals 14 residues. CDR3 DNA sequence: TGTGCCAGCAGCGCAGGGGACTACCTAGGGACCCAGTACTTC. As protein: CASSAGDYLGTQYF.

This chain links TRBV5-1 with TRBJ1-1; 7 nucleotides align to TRBD1. Germline values: CDR1 SGHRS, CDR2 YFSETQ. The V and J ends lost 5 bases and 4 bases, in that order; junction bases with no gene match: 11. The CDR3 sequence is 15 residues long. This chain's CDR3 is CASRGTVGRGTEAFF. CDR3 sequence (DNA): TGCGCCAGCAGAGGGACAGTGGGCAGGGGCACTGAAGCTTTCTTT.

Regarding this clonotype: One end of the junction fails to match germline, which may point to a read error. This chain joins TRBV14 and TRBJ2-5; D gene unclear. The CDR3 spans 11 residues. Germline V gene sequence: CDR1 SGHDN, CDR2 FVKESK. CDR3 bases: TGTGACAGCAGCCGCCAGGAGACCCAGTACTTC. This translates into CDSSRQETQYF.

This clonotype was seen only a few times. The chain carries TRBV20-1 and TRBJ2-3; TRBD2 matches 7 bases. V dropped 6 bases and J dropped 4; count of bases not matched to a gene: 13. The CDR3 runs to 15 residues. Germline CDR1 DFQATT, CDR2 SNEGSKA (reference sequence). CDR3 in amino acids: CSAPTSVVRADTQYF. As DNA, the CDR3 is TGCAGTGCCCCAACTAGCGTGGTCCGCGCAGATACGCAGTATTTT.

This clonotype was found a few times. The chain joins TRBV5-5 to TRBJ2-1, with no clear D. This CDR3 has 17 amino acids. CDR1 SGHKS and CDR2 YYEKEE come from the germline V gene (reference sequence). With 5 bases removed from V and 2 bases from J, the gap between germline ends came to 20 bases. In DNA, the CDR3 is TGTGCCAGCAGACTGTCCCCCGCCGGAATCCCCTACAATGAGCAGTTCTTC. Its translation: CASRLSPAGIPYNEQFF.

This clonotype has just one count. An end of the junction does not agree with germline; a read error may underlie this. This chain links TRBV6-2 or TRBV6-3 with TRBJ1-4; tentative D call: TRBD1 (5 bases). This CDR3 region has 15 residues. Looked up from germline, CDR1 is MNHEY and CDR2 is SVGEGT. CDR3 amino acids: CASIDGTATNEKLIF. In DNA form, the CDR3 reads TGTGCCAGCATCGACGGGACCGCAACTAATGAAAAACTGATTTTT.

This clonotype was recorded many times. V usage is TRBV25-1 and J usage is TRBJ1-2; D possibly corresponds to TRBD1 (6 bases). The CDR3 is 14 residues long. Per the germline V gene, CDR1 is MGHDK and CDR2 is SYGVNS. Deletions cut 3 bases from V and 3 bases from J, with 11 bases between. This CDR3 reads CASSEGGVDYGYTF. DNA for the CDR3: TGTGCCAGCAGTGAGGGGGGCGTCGACTATGGCTACACCTTC.